The 32 T cell receptor beta chains reported below all come from one sample, sequenced in a study of a mutant IDH1 vaccine in newly diagnosed glioma. Clones were sequenced by immunoSEQ multiplex PCR, and TCRdb holds only the in-frame ones, with some missing. Of roughly 110,000 clones in the sample, 75% to 90% are singletons; the top ten hold under 0.8%. Specified time point: week 11, during vaccination. The investigators gave 300 ug of mutant IDH1 20-mer peptide in each vaccine dose, together with topical imiquimod. These TCRs' antigens remain unknown. Source: PBMCs, taken from a glioma patient whose treatment included an IDH1 peptide vaccine. The receptors come from a woman between 45 and 60 years old with glioma.

This chain connects TRBV10-3 to TRBJ2-3; D is perhaps TRBD1 (6 bases). V was pared by 6 bases and J by 3 bases, with 13 bases between. This CDR3 has 14 amino acids. Germline CDR1 reads ENHRY; CDR2 reads SYGVKD. The CDR3 here is CAIRNRVETDTQYF. The CDR3 nucleotides are TGTGCCATCAGAAACAGGGTTGAGACAGATACGCAGTATTTT.

The chain combines TRBV6-5 with TRBJ1-5; D may be TRBD1 (5 bases). The CDR3 covers 15 residues. The V and J ends lost 11 bases and 0 bases respectively, with 17 bases between them. The germline CDR1 and CDR2 sequences are MNHEY and SVGAGI. For the CDR3, the DNA is TGTGCCTCTGCACAAGCAGGGCTTAGCAATCAGCCCCAGCATTTT. Translated: CASAQAGLSNQPQHF.

V and J are TRBV6-5 and TRBJ2-5; 7 nucleotides line up with TRBD1. The J call is uncertain, as TRBJ2-7 better fits the DNA end. CDR3 length: 14 amino acids. Germline V gene sequence: CDR1 MNHEY, CDR2 SVGAGI. The CDR3 DNA is TGTGCCAGCAGTGACAGGGTACCATACTACGAGCAGTACTTC. Amino acids: CASSDRVPYYEQYF.

This chain joins TRBV9 and TRBJ2-3, with D maybe TRBD1 (6 bases). Germline-derived CDR1 and CDR2 are SGDLS and YYNGEE. V lost 0 bases and J lost 5, with 16 bases in between. The CDR3 totals 16 residues. The CDR3 reads CASSVAGRQGQDTQYF. DNA for the CDR3: TGTGCCAGCAGCGTAGCGGGTAGGCAGGGACAAGATACGCAGTATTTT.

This rearrangement joins TRBV6-5 to TRBJ2-3; D is uncertain. Germline CDR1 is MNHEY and CDR2 is SVGAGI. V lost 4 bases and J lost 0, with 11 bases in between. The CDR3 is made up of 15 amino acids. The CDR3, as DNA: TGTGCCAGCAGTTTCCAGAGTAGAAGCACAGATACGCAGTATTTT. Protein: CASSFQSRSTDTQYF.

The rearrangement joins TRBV6-5 to TRBJ2-3; D is ambiguous. Germline CDR1 MNHEY, CDR2 SVGAGI. Trimming took off 2 bases at V and 4 bases at J, with 10 bases between the two ends. The CDR3 sequence is 14 residues long. The CDR3 reads CASSYDQWADTQYF. As DNA, the CDR3 is TGTGCCAGCAGTTACGACCAGTGGGCAGATACGCAGTATTTT.

This chain joins TRBV5-6 and TRBJ2-1, with D unresolved. Germline values: CDR1 SGHDT, CDR2 YYEEEE. The CDR3 runs to 14 residues. The V end was cut by 0 bases, the J end by 6 bases, with 10 bases between. This CDR3 reads CASSLDFEANEQFF. As DNA, the CDR3 is TGTGCCAGCAGCTTGGACTTCGAAGCCAATGAGCAGTTCTTC.

The J gene is TRBJ2-3, the V gene TRBV5-4; TRBD2 might be the D (6 bases). The ends were cut back, 4 bases at V and 3 bases at J, with 12 bases in the middle. The CDR3 is 14 residues long. Germline V gene lookup returns CDR1 SGHNT and CDR2 YYREEE (reference sequence). CDR3 region: CASSAAGGTDTQYF. In nucleotides, the CDR3 is TGTGCCAGCAGCGCCGCCGGGGGAACAGATACGCAGTATTTT.

The chain links TRBV6-6 to TRBJ2-2; a possible D gene is TRBD1 (6 bases). CDR3 length: 11 amino acids. The germline V gene has CDR1 MNHNY and CDR2 SVGAGI (reference sequence). V dropped 6 bases and J dropped 10 bases, with 9 bases sitting between them. CDR3 amino acids: CASRTGQELFF. The CDR3 DNA reads TGTGCCAGCAGGACAGGTCAGGAGCTGTTTTTT.

V is TRBV5-4 and J is TRBJ2-1; 15 nucleotides agree with TRBD2. Germline V CDR1 and CDR2: SGHNT, YYREEE (reference sequence). CDR3 length: 19 amino acids. With 0 bases clipped from V and 4 bases from J, the junction kept 8 bases outside the gene matches. CDR3 residues: CASSLVWTSGRAGYNEQFF. DNA of the CDR3: TGTGCCAGCAGCTTGGTGTGGACTAGCGGGAGGGCCGGATACAATGAGCAGTTCTTC.

This rearrangement joins TRBV29-1 to TRBJ1-6; 10 bases match TRBD1. V lost 4 bases and J lost 10; bases outside the gene matches: 4. Germline V lookup: CDR1 SQVTM, CDR2 ANQGSEA. The CDR3 contains 13 residues. The CDR3, as DNA: TGCAGCGTTGGACAGGGGGCTGACTCACCCCTCCACTTT. It translates to CSVGQGADSPLHF.

This chain links TRBV6-6 with TRBJ1-3; TRBD1 might be the D (5 bases). The germline V and J ends were trimmed by 5 bases and 2 bases, with 13 bases remaining between them. Per the germline V gene, CDR1 is MNHNY and CDR2 is SVGAGI (reference sequence). The CDR3 runs 15 residues. The CDR3 DNA reads TGTGCCAGCAGTCCCTCGGGACTGGCTGGAAACACCATATATTTT. Translation gives CASSPSGLAGNTIYF.

This clone has a handful of counts. This rearrangement joins TRBV4-1 to TRBJ1-1; 7 bases line up with TRBD1. Germline V gives CDR1 MGHRA, CDR2 YSYEKL. The CDR3 contains 15 residues. V shed 2 bases, J shed 4 bases, and the junction held 7 bases outside the gene matches. The CDR3 reads CASSQSGGRSTEAFF. For the CDR3, the DNA is TGCGCCAGCAGCCAATCAGGGGGAAGGAGCACTGAAGCTTTCTTT.

As to this clone: At one boundary the junction diverges from the germline segment, which might be a read error. The chain has TRBV7-7 and TRBJ2-1, with D uncertain. Germline V CDR1 and CDR2: SSHAT, FNYEAQ (reference sequence). The length of the CDR3 is 13 residues. The CDR3 DNA follows: TGTGCTAGCAGCTTTGGGGTAGACAATGAGCAGTTCTTC. Translating gives CASSFGVDNEQFF.

The V gene is TRBV7-6, the J gene TRBJ2-3; no clear D. V was shortened by 5 bases and J by 1 base, with 7 bases between the two germline ends. The CDR3 totals 13 residues. Germline-derived CDR1 and CDR2 are SGHVS and FNYEAQ. The CDR3 here is CASSPTRTDTQYF. In DNA form, the CDR3 reads TGTGCCAGCAGCCCTACCCGCACAGATACGCAGTATTTT. The full variable domain, with the rest looked up from reference TRBV7-6 and TRBJ2-3, is GAGVSQSPRYKVTKRGQDVALRCDPISGHVSLYWYRQALGQGPEFLTYFNYEAQQDKSGLPNDRFSAERPEGSISTLTIQRTEQRDSAMYRCASSPTRTDTQYFGPGTRLTVL.

The rearrangement links TRBV30 to TRBJ2-1, with D maybe TRBD1 (6 bases). V was pared by 4 bases and J by 0 bases, with 7 bases between. The CDR3 has 13 residues. The germline gives CDR1 GTSNPN, CDR2 SVGIG (reference sequence). CDR3 nucleotides: TGTGCCTGGACCAGGGGCTCCTACAATGAGCAGTTCTTC. It is translated as CAWTRGSYNEQFF.

The chain couples TRBV6-5 to TRBJ2-7; D uncertain. V lost 2 bases to trimming and J lost 2 bases, with 7 bases between them. CDR1 MNHEY and CDR2 SVGAGI come from the germline V gene. The CDR3 extends over 13 amino acids. The CDR3 here is CASSYRKTYEQYF. The CDR3 coding sequence is TGTGCCAGCAGTTACCGGAAGACCTACGAGCAGTACTTC.

The gene calls are TRBV2 and TRBJ2-7; D is undetermined. The CDR3 has 11 residues. Per the germline V gene, CDR1 is SNHLY and CDR2 is FYNNEI. V lost 10 bases and J lost 5, with 12 bases in between. CDR3 sequence: CATRTGDEQYF. The DNA of the CDR3 is TGTGCCACCCGGACCGGAGACGAGCAGTACTTC.

The V call is TRBV7-9, the J call TRBJ1-4; maybe TRBD1 (5 bases). The V gene's germline CDR1 is SEHNR and CDR2 FQNEAQ (reference sequence). With 3 bases removed from V and 6 bases from J, the gap between germline ends came to 14 bases. The CDR3 length is 15 residues. The CDR3 DNA sequence: TGTGCCAGCAGCTTCCGACAGTCCCTACATGAAAAACTGTTTTTT. Translating it yields CASSFRQSLHEKLFF.

The chain has TRBV28 and TRBJ2-7; D remains unclear. The germline V and J ends were trimmed by 4 bases and 7 bases, with 23 bases remaining between them. CDR3 length: 16 residues. Germline CDR1 reads MDHEN; CDR2 reads SYDVKM. The chain's CDR3 is CASSSLRAPLGREQYF. The CDR3, as DNA: TGTGCCAGCAGTTCCCTCCGGGCTCCCTTAGGTCGGGAGCAGTACTTC.

The rearrangement joins TRBV4-2 to TRBJ2-4; no clear D gene. With 0 bases removed from V and 6 bases from J, the gap between germline ends came to 6 bases. CDR1 and CDR2 (germline): LGHNA, YNFKEQ. The CDR3 length is 13 residues. The CDR3, as DNA: TGTGCCAGCAGCCAAGACCCAGGAAACATTCAGTACTTC. Translation gives CASSQDPGNIQYF.

The J gene is TRBJ2-1, the V gene TRBV6-5; TRBD2 might be the D (5 bases). Trimming took off 0 bases at V and 2 bases at J, with 11 bases between the two ends. The V gene's germline CDR1 is MNHEY and CDR2 SVGAGI. This CDR3 spans 16 amino acids. The CDR3 sequence is CASSYSDRGPYNEQFF. The CDR3 DNA follows: TGTGCCAGCAGTTACTCGGATCGCGGGCCCTACAATGAGCAGTTCTTC.

CDR3 nucleotides: TGTGCCAGCCGGCCCGGAGGACAGGCGAACTATGGCTACACCTTC. Translating it yields CASRPGGQANYGYTF. The chain joins TRBV6-1 to TRBJ1-2, with 7 bases fitting TRBD1. The J segment lost 2 bases and the V segment lost 8 bases, leaving 11 bases of the junction unmatched. The V gene's germline CDR1 is MNHNS and CDR2 SASEGT. The length of the CDR3 is 15 residues.

The V call is TRBV7-8, the J call TRBJ2-2; D gene unclear. Germline values: CDR1 SGHVS, CDR2 FQNEAQ. The CDR3 contains 13 residues. V was trimmed by 1 base and J by 4 bases, leaving 4 bases between them. The CDR3 DNA sequence: TGTGCCAGCAGCTTAGACCCCACCGGGGAGCTGTTTTTT. Residues: CASSLDPTGELFF.

The V gene is TRBV9, the J gene TRBJ1-1; tentative D call: TRBD1 (5 bases). Germline V lookup: CDR1 SGDLS, CDR2 YYNGEE. Trimming took off 3 bases at V and 3 bases at J, with 9 bases between the two ends. CDR3 size: 13 residues. CDR3 sequence reads: CASSEGRHTEAFF. The CDR3 region has the DNA TGTGCCAGCAGCGAGGGACGGCACACTGAAGCTTTCTTT.

This chain connects TRBV10-1 to TRBJ2-7; 12 bases fit TRBD1. With 3 bases clipped from V and 3 bases from J, the junction kept 3 bases outside the gene matches. Per the germline V gene, CDR1 is WNHNN and CDR2 is SYGVQD (reference sequence). The CDR3 runs to 15 residues. The CDR3 sequence is CASSEGTGGFYEQYF. CDR3 nucleotide sequence: TGCGCCAGCAGTGAAGGGACAGGGGGCTTCTACGAGCAGTACTTC.

This CDR3 is CASRGTGDSYVEQYF. CDR3 DNA: TGTGCCAGTAGGGGGACAGGTGACTCCTACGTGGAGCAGTACTTC. The chain couples TRBV19 to TRBJ2-7; 8 bases match TRBD1. V lost 6 bases and J lost 7; bases outside the gene matches: 14. Looked up from germline, CDR1 is LNHDA and CDR2 is SQIVND (reference sequence). This CDR3 comprises 15 residues.

This clone was counted once. CDR3 loop: CASSPLSSSYEQYF. CDR3 DNA sequence: TGTGCCAGCAGCCCATTAAGCTCCTCCTACGAGCAGTACTTC. The rearrangement links TRBV7-9 to TRBJ2-7; no definite D call. Germline V gene lookup returns CDR1 SEHNR and CDR2 FQNEAQ (reference sequence). The CDR3 contains 14 residues. V gave up 5 bases and J gave up 0 bases, with 11 bases separating them.

The chain links TRBV27 to TRBJ2-1, with 9 bases fitting TRBD2. The ends lost 2 bases at V and 5 bases at J; junction bases unmatched: 10. CDR1 is MNHEY, CDR2 SMNVEV, per germline (reference sequence). The CDR3 covers 17 residues. Here the CDR3 DNA reads TGTGCCAGCAGTTTACCTGTAGCGGGAGCTAGACACAATGAGCAGTTCTTC. Encoded protein: CASSLPVAGARHNEQFF.

J is TRBJ1-1 and V is TRBV30, with unresolved D. Trimming removed 4 bases at V and 3 bases at J, with 9 bases between. CDR3 size: 12 residues. Germline V gene sequence: CDR1 GTSNPN, CDR2 SVGIG (reference sequence). The CDR3 sequence is CAWTRWDTEAFF. In nucleotides, the CDR3 is TGTGCCTGGACCAGGTGGGACACTGAAGCTTTCTTT.

This sequence joins TRBV6-1 and TRBJ2-7, with D possibly being TRBD1 (5 bases). The CDR3 spans 12 residues. Per the germline V gene, CDR1 is MNHNS and CDR2 is SASEGT. Trimming took off 5 bases at V and 7 bases at J, with 12 bases between the two ends. In DNA, the CDR3 is TGTGCCAGCAGTTCCCATGCAGGGGAGCAGTACTTC. Protein sequence: CASSSHAGEQYF.

The chain has TRBV2 and TRBJ1-2; 8 bases fit TRBD1. Germline V gene lookup returns CDR1 SNHLY and CDR2 FYNNEI. Trimming removed 0 bases from V and 3 bases from J; junction bases left unmatched: 3. This CDR3 spans 15 amino acids. CDR3: CASSEAPTGDYGYTF. DNA for the CDR3: TGTGCCAGCAGTGAAGCGCCGACAGGGGACTATGGCTACACCTTC.